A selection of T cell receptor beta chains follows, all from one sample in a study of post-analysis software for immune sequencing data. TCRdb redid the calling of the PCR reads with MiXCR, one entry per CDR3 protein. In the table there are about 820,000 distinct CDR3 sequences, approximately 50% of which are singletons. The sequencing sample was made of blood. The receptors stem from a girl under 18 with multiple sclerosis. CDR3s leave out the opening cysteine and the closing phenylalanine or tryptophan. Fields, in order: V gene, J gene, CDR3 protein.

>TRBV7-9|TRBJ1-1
ASSLGSLGHLGTEAF
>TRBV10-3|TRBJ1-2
AINAPANYGCT
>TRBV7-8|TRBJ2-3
ASSSTQLRTVSTDTQY
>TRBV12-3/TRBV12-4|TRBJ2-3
ASSPQLAGTDTQY
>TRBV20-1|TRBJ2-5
SARGVGLAKVQETQY
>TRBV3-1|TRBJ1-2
ASSPRRGTNYGYT
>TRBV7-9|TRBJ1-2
ASSPNSGYGYT
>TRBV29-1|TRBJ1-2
SVSPGQSNT
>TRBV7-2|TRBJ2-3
ASSPPNGGAGDTQY
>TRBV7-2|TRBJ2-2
ASSLGLSQAGELF
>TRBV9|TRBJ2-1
ASSVSGQGYNEQF
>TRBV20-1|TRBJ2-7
SAPLHDNPYEQY
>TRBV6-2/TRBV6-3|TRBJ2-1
ASSYNEESEQF
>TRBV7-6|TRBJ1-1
ASSSGTGETEAF
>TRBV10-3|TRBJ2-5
AISESSGVKETQY
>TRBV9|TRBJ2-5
ASSPQRVESETQY
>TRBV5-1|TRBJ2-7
ASSLMPGTGAYEQY
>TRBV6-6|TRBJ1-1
ASTPTRDSKAF
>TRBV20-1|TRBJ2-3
SASDLGSTDTQY
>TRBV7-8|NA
ASSFKGASGEQY
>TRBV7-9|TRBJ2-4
ASSPSDSPLGY
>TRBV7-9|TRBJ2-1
AIVELAEYNEQF
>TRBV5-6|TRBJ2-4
ASSSDGENIQY
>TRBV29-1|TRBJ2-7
SVVEWGNPNEQY
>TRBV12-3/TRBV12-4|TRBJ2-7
ASSESGVAGEQY
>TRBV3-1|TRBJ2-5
ASSQDLRMTPY
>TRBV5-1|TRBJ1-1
ASSRGTGGTEAF
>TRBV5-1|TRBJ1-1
ASREGVLNTEAF
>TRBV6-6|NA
ASSWGLAGAQPYEQY
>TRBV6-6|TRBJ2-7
ASSSPGRSSYEQY
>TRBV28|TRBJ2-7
ASSGSSGGSYEQY
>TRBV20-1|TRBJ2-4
SARDRQGRLWEQY
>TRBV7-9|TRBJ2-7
ASSSPGRESAEQY
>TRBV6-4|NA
ASSGSQAYEQY
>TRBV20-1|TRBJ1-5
SVPTGQSPGQPQH
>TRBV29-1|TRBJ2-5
SVVRLAGGATQETQY
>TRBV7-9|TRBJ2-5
ASSAGRGQGEETQY